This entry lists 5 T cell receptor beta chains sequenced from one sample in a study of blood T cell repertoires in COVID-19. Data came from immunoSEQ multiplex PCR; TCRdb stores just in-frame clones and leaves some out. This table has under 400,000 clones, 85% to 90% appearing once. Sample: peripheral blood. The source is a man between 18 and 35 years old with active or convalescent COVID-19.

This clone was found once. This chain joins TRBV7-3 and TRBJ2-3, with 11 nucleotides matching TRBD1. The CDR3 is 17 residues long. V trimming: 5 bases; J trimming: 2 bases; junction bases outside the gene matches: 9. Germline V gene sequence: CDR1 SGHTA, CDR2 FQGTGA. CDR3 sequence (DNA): TGTGCCAGCAGCGCCGCCGGGACAGGGGGAATCACAGATACGCAGTATTTT. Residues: CASSAAGTGGITDTQYF.

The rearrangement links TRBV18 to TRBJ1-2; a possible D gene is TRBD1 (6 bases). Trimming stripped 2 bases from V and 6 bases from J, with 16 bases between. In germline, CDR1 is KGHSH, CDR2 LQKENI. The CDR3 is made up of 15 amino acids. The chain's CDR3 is CASSPGATGRDGYTF. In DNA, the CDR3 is TGTGCCAGCTCACCAGGGGCGACAGGACGGGATGGCTACACCTTC.

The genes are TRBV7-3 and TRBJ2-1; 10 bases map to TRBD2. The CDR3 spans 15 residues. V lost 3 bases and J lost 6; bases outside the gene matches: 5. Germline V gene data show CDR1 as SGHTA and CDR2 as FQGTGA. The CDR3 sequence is CASSFGLAGGNEQFF. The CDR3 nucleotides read TGTGCCAGCAGCTTCGGTTTAGCGGGAGGCAATGAGCAGTTCTTC. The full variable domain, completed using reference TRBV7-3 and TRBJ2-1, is GAGVSQTPSNKVTEKGKYVELRCDPISGHTALYWYRQSLGQGPEFLIYFQGTGAADDSGLPNDRFFAVRPEGSVSTLKIQRTERGDSAVYLCASSFGLAGGNEQFFGPGTRLTVL.

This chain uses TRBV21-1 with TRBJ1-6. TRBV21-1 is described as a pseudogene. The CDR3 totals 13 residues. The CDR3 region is CASSRGSTGGGHF. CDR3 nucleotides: TGTGCCAGCAGTCGGGGTTCTACCGGAGGAGGCCACTTT.

CDR3 DNA: TGTGCCACCAGTGACAGAGAACACCGACAGGGGGGCTACAATGAGCAGTTCTTC. It specifies CATSDREHRQGGYNEQFF. The V gene is TRBV24-1, the J gene TRBJ2-1; 9 nucleotides agree with TRBD1. V dropped 4 bases and J dropped 3; count of bases not matched to a gene: 12. Per germline, CDR1 KGHDR and CDR2 SFDVKD. CDR3 length: 18 residues.